This TCR beta chain was recovered during a study of T cell changes during pregnancy in multiple sclerosis. Sequencing was performed with immunoSEQ multiplex PCR; in TCRdb, only in-frame clones are kept and a portion is missing. The repertoire holds some 60,000 clones, with about 92% as singletons. Trimming at V came to 2 bases and at J to 6 bases, leaving 5 bases not matched to a gene. Germline CDR1 GTSNPN, CDR2 SVGIG (reference sequence). The CDR3 consists of 14 residues. This TCR was recovered from a female donor with multiple sclerosis, enrolled in a pregnancy study. The chain has TRBV30 and TRBJ2-1, with TRBD2 matching 9 bases. Specimen: peripheral blood, collected in the first trimester of pregnancy. The CDR3 DNA reads as TGTGCCTGGAGTCGGGTAGCGGGGGCCAATGAGCAGTTCTTC. Encoded protein: CAWSRVAGANEQFF.